This TCR beta chain was identified during a study of response to subunit inactivated influenza vaccine. Study-level results: Authors suggested seasonal influenza vaccinations each recruit few new T cells.

TCRdb fed the RT-PCR reads into MiXCR, producing one record per CDR3 protein. The table lists about 700,000 distinct CDR3 sequences, approximately 15% of them singletons. With V trimmed by 4 bases and J by 6 bases, 10 bases remained unmatched. Germline V lookup: CDR1 SGHDN, CDR2 FVKESK. The length of the CDR3 is 16 residues. The sample holds a few counts of this clonotype. The antigen remains unidentified. This TCR derives from a man aged 45 to 65 who received an inactivated influenza vaccine. This material consisted of PBMCs from blood, taken around 15 days before vaccination. V usage is TRBV14 and J usage is TRBJ2-1, with 9 bases lining up with TRBD2. CDR3 DNA: TGTGCCAGCAGCCGACTGGCGGGAGGGAGCGGCAATGAGCAGTTCTTC. Residues: CASSRLAGGSGNEQFF.